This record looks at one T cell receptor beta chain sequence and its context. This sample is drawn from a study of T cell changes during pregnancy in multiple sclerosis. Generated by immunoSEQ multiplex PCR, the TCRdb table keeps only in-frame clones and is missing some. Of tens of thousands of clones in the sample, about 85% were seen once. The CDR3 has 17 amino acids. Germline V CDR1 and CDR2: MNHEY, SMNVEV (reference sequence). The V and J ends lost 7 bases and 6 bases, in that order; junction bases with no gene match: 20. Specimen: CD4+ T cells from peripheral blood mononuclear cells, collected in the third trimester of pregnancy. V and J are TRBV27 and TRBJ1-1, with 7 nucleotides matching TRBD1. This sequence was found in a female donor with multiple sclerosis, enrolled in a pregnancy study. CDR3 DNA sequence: TGTGCCAGCATCAATGGGGTATGGAGGGGGCAAGGCGCTGAAGCTTTCTTT. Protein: CASINGVWRGQGAEAFF.